The 16 T cell receptor beta chains presented below share a single source sample, sequenced in a study of T cell changes during pregnancy in multiple sclerosis. The repertoire was sequenced with immunoSEQ multiplex PCR; TCRdb's copy has only in-frame clones and lacks some. This table holds tens of thousands of clones, approximately 91% found once. Sequencing was performed on peripheral blood, taken in the third trimester of pregnancy. Receptor source: a female donor with multiple sclerosis, enrolled in a pregnancy study.

The chain's CDR3 is CASSLGAFNSPLHF. As DNA, the CDR3 is TGTGCCAGCAGTTTAGGGGCTTTCAATTCACCCCTCCACTTT. The chain employs TRBV28 and TRBJ1-6; maybe TRBD1 (5 bases). Trimming removed 2 bases at V and 7 bases at J, with 9 bases between. Germline CDR1 reads MDHEN; CDR2 reads SYDVKM. The CDR3 runs to 14 residues. The whole variable domain, filled in from reference TRBV28 and TRBJ1-6, reads DVKVTQSSRYLVKRTGEKVFLECVQDMDHENMFWYRQDPGLGLRLIYFSYDVKMKEKGDIPEGYSVSREKKERFSLILESASTNQTSMYLCASSLGAFNSPLHFGNGTRLTVT.

The genes are TRBV19 and TRBJ2-3; 8 positions match TRBD1. CDR3 length: 17 residues. The germline CDR1 and CDR2 sequences are LNHDA and SQIVND (reference sequence). Trimming took 6 bases from V and 1 from J; bases not matched to a gene: 12. CDR3 amino acids: CASSVGTGKVGTDTQYF. CDR3 nucleotide sequence: TGTGCCAGTAGCGTTGGGACAGGAAAGGTGGGCACAGATACGCAGTATTTT.

The V and J genes are TRBV27 and TRBJ2-7, with TRBD1 matching 8 bases. The CDR3 contains 17 residues. Per the germline V gene, CDR1 is MNHEY and CDR2 is SMNVEV (reference sequence). The trim removed 5 bases at V and 1 base at J, leaving 13 bases unmatched. The CDR3 is CASSPRSGQGSSYEQYF. CDR3 sequence (DNA): TGTGCCAGCAGTCCGAGGTCCGGACAGGGCAGTTCCTACGAGCAGTACTTC.

The chain uses TRBV2 and TRBJ1-2, with 7 bases matching TRBD1. The junction had 10 bases not matched to a gene; V was cut back by 5 bases and J by 7 bases. Looked up from germline, CDR1 is SNHLY and CDR2 is FYNNEI. There are 14 residues in the CDR3. CDR3 nucleotide sequence: TGTGCCAGCAGTATTCTCCAGGGGGAGGTTGGCTACACCTTC. This codes for CASSILQGEVGYTF.

The chain carries TRBV5-1 and TRBJ2-5; TRBD1 matches 7 bases. There are 16 residues in the CDR3. Germline trimming cut 1 base from V and 6 bases from J; bases unmatched to any gene: 12. Germline lookup yields CDR1 SGHRS and CDR2 YFSETQ. This chain's CDR3 is CASSLLVNRGAKTQYF. In nucleotides, the CDR3 is TGCGCCAGCAGCTTGTTAGTCAACAGGGGAGCGAAGACCCAGTACTTC.

The J gene is TRBJ2-5, the V gene TRBV7-2; no firm D call. This CDR3 has 14 amino acids. With 2 bases removed from V and 4 bases from J, the gap between germline ends came to 11 bases. In germline, CDR1 is SGHTA, CDR2 FQGNSA. CDR3 sequence reads: CASSLINSLETQYF. The CDR3 bases are TGTGCCAGCAGCTTAATCAACAGCTTAGAGACCCAGTACTTC.

The V gene is TRBV27, the J gene TRBJ2-7; the D gene is possibly TRBD2 (5 bases). With 7 bases removed from V and 4 bases from J, the gap between germline ends came to 20 bases. CDR1 MNHEY and CDR2 SMNVEV come from the germline V gene (reference sequence). This CDR3 is 15 amino acids long. CDR3 sequence (DNA): TGTGCCAGCATGGGGAGACGGGGAGCTGATTACGAGCAGTACTTC. Protein product: CASMGRRGADYEQYF.

This clone was seen once. The chain joins TRBV6-7 to TRBJ2-5; weak D call: TRBD1 (6 bases). TRBV6-7 qualifies as an ORF whose function is uncertain. With 6 bases removed from V and 1 base from J, the gap between germline ends came to 18 bases. CDR3 length: 16 residues. The CDR3 DNA reads as TGTGCCAGCAGGGTCAACAGGGAGACTCGCCAAGAGACCCAGTACTTC. Residues: CASRVNRETRQETQYF.

V gene TRBV6-4 combines with J gene TRBJ1-1, with D possibly matching TRBD1 (6 bases). Germline loops: CDR1 MRHNA, CDR2 SNTAGT. The CDR3 is 15 residues long. V shed 6 bases and J shed 4 bases, with 18 bases lying between them. CDR3 sequence (DNA): TGTGCCAGCAGCAGGAGGTCGGGACACATCACTGAAGCTTTCTTT. Translating it yields CASSRRSGHITEAFF.

The chain has TRBV11-2 and TRBJ2-3; TRBD1 might be the D (5 bases). The germline V and J ends were trimmed by 4 bases and 1 base, with 9 bases remaining between them. The germline V gene has CDR1 SGHAT and CDR2 FQNNGV. This CDR3 spans 14 amino acids. The CDR3 sequence: CASSWAGRTDTQYF. For the CDR3, the DNA is TGTGCCAGCAGCTGGGCAGGGCGCACAGATACGCAGTATTTT.

The chain is built from TRBV7-2 and TRBJ2-4; possible D gene TRBD1, 6 bases. This CDR3 has 15 amino acids. Germline V gene lookup returns CDR1 SGHTA and CDR2 FQGNSA. The germline V and J ends were trimmed by 3 bases and 11 bases, with 20 bases remaining between them. CDR3 residues: CASSFMADSEKVQYF. For the CDR3, the DNA is TGTGCCAGCAGCTTTATGGCGGACAGTGAGAAGGTTCAGTACTTC.

The gene calls are TRBV5-1 and TRBJ1-2; the D gene is possibly TRBD1 (6 bases). Germline CDR1 and CDR2: SGHRS and YFSETQ. The CDR3 sequence is 15 residues long. Trimming stripped 6 bases from V and 3 bases from J, with 18 bases between. The CDR3 here is CASTPLTGTDYGYTF. In DNA, the CDR3 is TGCGCCAGCACCCCTCTCACAGGGACCGACTATGGCTACACCTTC.

CDR3 protein: CASSPGGFSYEQYF. CDR3 bases: TGCGCCAGCAGCCCAGGTGGGTTCTCCTACGAGCAGTACTTC. This sequence joins TRBV4-1 and TRBJ2-7; D not resolved. Trimming pared 4 bases from V and 0 bases from J, leaving 10 bases between. CDR1 MGHRA and CDR2 YSYEKL come from the germline V gene. This CDR3 has 14 amino acids.

DNA of the CDR3: TGTGCCAGCAGTGAAGGAGAGTTTCAGCCCCAGCATTTT. This translates into CASSEGEFQPQHF. This chain uses TRBV6-1 with TRBJ1-5, with no clear D. The length of the CDR3 is 13 residues. CDR1 MNHNS and CDR2 SASEGT come from the germline V gene. V was cut by 1 base and J by 6 bases, with 7 bases left in between.

V gene TRBV5-4 combines with J gene TRBJ2-3; TRBD2 is a possible D gene (6 bases). The V end was cut by 0 bases, the J end by 1 base, with 9 bases between. Germline-derived CDR1 and CDR2 are SGHNT and YYREEE (reference sequence). CDR3 length equals 15 residues. The CDR3 nucleotides are TGTGCCAGCAGCTTGGCGGGGGAGGGCACAGATACGCAGTATTTT. This codes for CASSLAGEGTDTQYF.

A note on this clone: Within the sample, other DNA sequences also encode this same CDR3. This chain links TRBV4-3 with TRBJ1-2, with TRBD1 as a possible D gene (6 bases). Per the germline V gene, CDR1 is LGHNA and CDR2 is YSLEER. Trimming pared 4 bases from V and 2 bases from J, leaving 8 bases between. The CDR3 extends over 13 amino acids. CDR3: CASSLGQNYGYTF. Written as DNA, the CDR3 is TGCGCCAGCAGCCTTGGACAGAACTATGGCTACACCTTC.